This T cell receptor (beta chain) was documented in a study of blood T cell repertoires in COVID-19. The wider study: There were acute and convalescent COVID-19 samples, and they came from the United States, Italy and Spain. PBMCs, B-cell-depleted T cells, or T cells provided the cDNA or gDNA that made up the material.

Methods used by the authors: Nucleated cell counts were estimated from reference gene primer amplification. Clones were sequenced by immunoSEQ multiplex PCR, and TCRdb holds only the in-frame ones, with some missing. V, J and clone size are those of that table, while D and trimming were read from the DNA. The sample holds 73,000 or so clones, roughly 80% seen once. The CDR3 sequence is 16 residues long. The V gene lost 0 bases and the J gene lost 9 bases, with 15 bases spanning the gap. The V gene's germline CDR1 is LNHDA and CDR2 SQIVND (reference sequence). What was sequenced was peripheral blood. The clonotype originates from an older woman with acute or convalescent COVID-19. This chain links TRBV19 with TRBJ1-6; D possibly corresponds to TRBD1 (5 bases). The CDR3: CASSIESTVDTSPLHF. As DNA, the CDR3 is TGTGCCAGTAGTATAGAGTCGACAGTCGATACTTCACCCCTCCACTTT.